The 31 T cell receptor beta chains below come from one sample, sequenced in a study of T cell responses to AZD1222 COVID-19 vaccine. Repertoires were generated with immunoSEQ multiplex PCR, while TCRdb's copy carries only in-frame clones and drops some. The sample lists 150,000 to 200,000 clones; about 92% were seen once. Here the sequenced sample was peripheral blood, taken on day 0 of AZD1222 vaccination. These receptor sequences come from an adult in good health.

The gene calls are TRBV24-1 and TRBJ2-3; D call uncertain. CDR1 is KGHDR and CDR2 is SFDVKD in the germline V gene. The CDR3 covers 13 residues. V was pared by 3 bases and J by 2 bases, with 5 bases between. The CDR3 here is CATSDQFTDTQYF. CDR3 in DNA: TGTGCCACCAGTGATCAATTCACAGATACGCAGTATTTT.

CDR3 DNA sequence: TGCGCCAGCAGCTTGTATGCTAGCGGGAGGGCCTCAGATACGCAGTATTTT. It is translated as CASSLYASGRASDTQYF. The J gene is TRBJ2-3, the V gene TRBV5-1; TRBD2 matches 12 bases. Trimming removed 1 base from V and 4 bases from J; junction bases left unmatched: 7. The CDR3 totals 17 residues. The germline V gene has CDR1 SGHRS and CDR2 YFSETQ.

This sequence joins TRBV6-4 and TRBJ2-2; possibly TRBD2 for D (6 bases). Germline assignment: CDR1 MRHNA and CDR2 SNTAGT. The CDR3 covers 18 residues. The V end was cut by 3 bases, the J end by 0 bases, with 17 bases between. CDR3 sequence (DNA): TGTGCCAGCAGTGAACGGGACTTTATGATAGCGAACACCGGGGAGCTGTTTTTT. Residues: CASSERDFMIANTGELFF.

The chain links TRBV9 to TRBJ2-5, with D possibly matching TRBD2 (5 bases). The V and J ends lost 2 bases and 2 bases respectively, with 13 bases between them. CDR3 length equals 15 residues. CDR1 is SGDLS and CDR2 is YYNGEE in the germline V gene. The CDR3 loop is CASSVSPGGQETQYF. As DNA, the CDR3 is TGTGCCAGCAGCGTGTCGCCGGGCGGGCAAGAGACCCAGTACTTC.

The chain has TRBV4-3 and TRBJ1-1, with D perhaps matching TRBD1 (5 bases). The CDR3 has 14 amino acids. V was trimmed by 0 bases and J by 3 bases, leaving 8 bases between them. CDR1 is LGHNA, CDR2 YSLEER, per germline. The CDR3: CASSQDGGDTEAFF. For the CDR3, the DNA is TGCGCCAGCAGCCAAGATGGGGGTGACACTGAAGCTTTCTTT.

The chain carries TRBV7-9 and TRBJ1-4; 7 nucleotides match TRBD1. CDR3 size: 16 residues. Per the germline V gene, CDR1 is SEHNR and CDR2 is FQNEAQ (reference sequence). The V gene end was trimmed by 4 bases and the J gene end by 2 bases; junction bases not matched to a gene: 7. CDR3 nucleotides: TGTGCCAGCAGCTCTCCCTGGGGACAGACTAATGAAAAACTGTTTTTT. Translating it yields CASSSPWGQTNEKLFF.

The chain joins TRBV11-2 to TRBJ1-4; D ambiguous. This CDR3 region has 13 residues. V was trimmed by 1 base and J by 7 bases, leaving 7 bases between them. Per germline, CDR1 SGHAT and CDR2 FQNNGV. The chain's CDR3 is CASSLGGSEKLFF. The CDR3 nucleotides read TGTGCCAGCAGCTTAGGGGGTAGTGAAAAACTGTTTTTT.

The chain has TRBV7-9 and TRBJ2-1; D is possibly TRBD2 (6 bases). V was trimmed by 7 bases and J by 7 bases, leaving 32 bases between them. The CDR3 contains 19 residues. The germline V gene encodes CDR1 SEHNR and CDR2 FQNEAQ (reference sequence). The DNA for the CDR3 is TGTGCCAGCATGTACACGGGACTGGACGGTCGTAGGGTTCGAAATGAGCAGTTCTTC. This codes for CASMYTGLDGRRVRNEQFF.

CDR3 region: CASSLTSGAGRSYEQYF. The CDR3 DNA reads as TGTGCCAGCAGCCTGACTAGCGGGGCAGGCAGGTCCTACGAGCAGTACTTC. The V and J genes are TRBV6-2 or TRBV6-3 and TRBJ2-7; TRBD2 matches 11 bases. This CDR3 has 17 residues. The junction had 11 bases not matched to a gene; V was cut back by 6 bases and J by 1 base. Germline V gives CDR1 MNHEY, CDR2 SVGEGT.

The rearrangement links TRBV12-5 to TRBJ2-5; 8 bases match TRBD2. Germline CDR1 and CDR2: LGHNT and FRNRAP. Trimming took 5 bases from V and 2 from J; bases not matched to a gene: 10. The CDR3 is 16 residues long. CDR3 amino acids: CASGPGGTRSQETQYF. CDR3 bases: TGTGCTAGTGGTCCCGGGGGGACTAGGTCACAAGAGACCCAGTACTTC.

The rearrangement joins TRBV4-3 to TRBJ1-4, with 8 positions matching TRBD1. Germline V lookup: CDR1 LGHNA, CDR2 YSLEER. The length of the CDR3 is 20 residues. Losses at the gene ends were 3 bases for V and 4 bases for J; bases not matched to a gene: 19. The CDR3 region has the DNA TGCGCCAGCAGCCATACCACGAAGAAGACAGGGGTGTTGGGTAATGAAAAACTGTTTTTT. Translating it yields CASSHTTKKTGVLGNEKLFF.

V and J are TRBV5-1 and TRBJ1-5; the D gene is possibly TRBD1 (6 bases). This CDR3 contains 15 residues. Per the germline V gene, CDR1 is SGHRS and CDR2 is YFSETQ. Trimming left V 4 bases short and J 3 bases short, with 14 bases between. The DNA of the CDR3 is TGCGCCAGCAGCCCAACAGGGTTGGACAATCAGCCCCAGCATTTT. Protein: CASSPTGLDNQPQHF.

This clone is a singleton in its sample. This chain links TRBV7-3 with TRBJ1-1; a weak D match, TRBD1 (5 bases). The V end was cut by 2 bases, the J end by 5 bases, with 9 bases between. CDR1 and CDR2 (germline): SGHTA, FQGTGA. The CDR3 contains 13 residues. The CDR3 sequence is CASSLPGRTEAFF. The CDR3 DNA is TGTGCCAGCAGCTTACCAGGGCGGACTGAAGCTTTCTTT.

The rearrangement uses TRBV10-2 and TRBJ2-2; TRBD2 matches at 7 bases. CDR1 and CDR2 from the germline V gene are WSHSY and SAAADI. The V gene end was trimmed by 2 bases and the J gene end by 5 bases; junction bases not matched to a gene: 8. This CDR3 region has 16 residues. The CDR3 spells CASSEMAGVRTGELFF. CDR3 in DNA: TGCGCCAGCAGTGAGATGGCGGGAGTACGAACCGGGGAGCTGTTTTTT.

The chain links TRBV10-2 to TRBJ1-1; D is ambiguous. Trimming removed 6 bases from V and 8 bases from J, with 10 bases in between. This CDR3 is 11 amino acids long. The germline CDR1 and CDR2 sequences are WSHSY and SAAADI. The CDR3 DNA follows: TGCGCCAGCAGAGGTGGTGGGGAAGCTTTCTTT. As protein: CASRGGGEAFF.

The CDR3 loop reads CASSWGGIDTQYF. The CDR3 region has the DNA TGTGCCAGCAGTTGGGGGGGCATCGATACGCAGTATTTT. The chain employs TRBV13 and TRBJ2-3; D possibly corresponds to TRBD2 (7 bases). Looked up from germline, CDR1 is PRHDT and CDR2 is FYEKMQ (reference sequence). The CDR3 loop spans 13 amino acids. With 6 bases removed from V and 6 bases from J, the gap between germline ends came to 13 bases.

The chain links TRBV19 to TRBJ2-2; D may be TRBD2 (6 bases). Per the germline V gene, CDR1 is LNHDA and CDR2 is SQIVND (reference sequence). The CDR3 covers 14 residues. V was shortened by 5 bases and J by 5 bases, with 12 bases between the two germline ends. The CDR3 is CASSGGTHTGELFF. DNA of the CDR3: TGTGCCAGTAGTGGGGGGACTCATACCGGGGAGCTGTTTTTT.

This chain joins TRBV5-1 and TRBJ1-6, with no clear D. Trimming removed 0 bases at V and 7 bases at J, with 11 bases between. The CDR3 consists of 15 residues. The germline V gene encodes CDR1 SGHRS and CDR2 YFSETQ. The CDR3 nucleotides read TGCGCCAGCAGCTTGGCCCCGACGGGGAATTCACCCCTCCACTTT. Protein sequence: CASSLAPTGNSPLHF.

This chain uses TRBV9 with TRBJ1-3; D remains unclear. Per the germline V gene, CDR1 is SGDLS and CDR2 is YYNGEE. Trimming left V 4 bases short and J 0 bases short, with 17 bases between. This CDR3 is 17 amino acids long. CDR3 sequence reads: CASSPGGYGHSGNTIYF. CDR3 DNA: TGTGCCAGCAGCCCAGGCGGATATGGCCACTCTGGAAACACCATATATTTT.

CDR3 in amino acids: CAARSDRVNQPQHF. The CDR3 region has the DNA TGTGCCGCCCGTAGTGACAGGGTGAATCAGCCCCAGCATTTT. The chain recombines TRBV19 with TRBJ1-5, with TRBD1 identical over 7 bases. The CDR3 length is 14 residues. V dropped 11 bases and J dropped 4; count of bases not matched to a gene: 11. The germline V gene encodes CDR1 LNHDA and CDR2 SQIVND (reference sequence).

V is TRBV29-1 and J is TRBJ1-1; D possibly corresponds to TRBD1 (5 bases). V gave up 3 bases and J gave up 4 bases, with 15 bases separating them. The CDR3 covers 14 residues. The germline V gene encodes CDR1 SQVTM and CDR2 ANQGSEA. The CDR3 nucleotides read TGCAGCGTTGATCCACCGGGGGGGAGCACTGAAGCTTTCTTT. Translating it yields CSVDPPGGSTEAFF.

The V gene is TRBV29-1, the J gene TRBJ2-2, with D perhaps matching TRBD2 (5 bases). Per germline, CDR1 SQVTM and CDR2 ANQGSEA. The CDR3 spans 13 residues. Trimming removed 3 bases from V and 5 bases from J, with 10 bases in between. In DNA, the CDR3 is TGCAGCGTTGACGGGGTTGCGACCGGGGAGCTGTTTTTT. Its translation is CSVDGVATGELFF.

The gene calls are TRBV5-1 and TRBJ2-3, with unresolved D. The V gene's germline CDR1 is SGHRS and CDR2 YFSETQ. CDR3 length: 14 amino acids. Trimming took off 3 bases at V and 2 bases at J, with 10 bases between the two ends. The CDR3 protein is CASSSPGNTDTQYF. The DNA for the CDR3 is TGCGCCAGCAGCTCGCCTGGAAACACAGATACGCAGTATTTT. Based on the CDR3 plus reference TRBV5-1 and TRBJ2-3, the full variable domain is KAGVTQTPRYLIKTRGQQVTLSCSPISGHRSVSWYQQTPGQGLQFLFEYFSETQRNKGNFPGRFSGRQFSNSRSEMNVSTLELGDSALYLCASSSPGNTDTQYFGPGTRLTVL.

The chain combines TRBV7-9 with TRBJ2-1; 7 nucleotides match TRBD2. Germline trimming cut 5 bases from V and 8 bases from J; bases unmatched to any gene: 9. The CDR3 runs to 14 residues. Germline V CDR1 and CDR2: SEHNR, FQNEAQ (reference sequence). CDR3 amino acids: CASSQGLNLDEQFF. In nucleotides, the CDR3 is TGTGCCAGCAGCCAGGGACTAAATCTCGATGAGCAGTTCTTC.

This clone occurred once. The V gene is TRBV15, the J gene TRBJ1-5; 11 bases line up with TRBD1. The germline V gene encodes CDR1 LNHNV and CDR2 YYDKDF (reference sequence). CDR3 size: 16 residues. V trimming: 3 bases; J trimming: 7 bases; junction bases outside the gene matches: 8. CDR3 coding DNA: TGTGCCACCAGCAGGAGGGGGACAGGGGGAGCCCAGCCCCAGCATTTT. Protein sequence: CATSRRGTGGAQPQHF.

This sequence joins TRBV5-6 and TRBJ1-1, with unresolved D. V dropped 0 bases and J dropped 6 bases, with 3 bases sitting between them. There are 11 residues in the CDR3. Per the germline V gene, CDR1 is SGHDT and CDR2 is YYEEEE. CDR3 sequence reads: CASSLASEAFF. The CDR3 region has the DNA TGTGCCAGCAGCTTGGCCTCTGAAGCTTTCTTT.

The chain joins TRBV28 to TRBJ2-5; weak D call: TRBD2 (5 bases). The CDR3 runs 17 residues. CDR1 is MDHEN and CDR2 is SYDVKM in the germline V gene. Trimming took off 5 bases at V and 1 base at J, with 20 bases between the two ends. The DNA of the CDR3 is TGTGCCAGCAGTCCTTATCCGGGATCCCGGGCCCAAGAGACCCAGTACTTC. It translates to CASSPYPGSRAQETQYF. Full variable domain (remainder filled in from reference TRBV28 and TRBJ2-5): DVKVTQSSRYLVKRTGEKVFLECVQDMDHENMFWYRQDPGLGLRLIYFSYDVKMKEKGDIPEGYSVSREKKERFSLILESASTNQTSMYLCASSPYPGSRAQETQYFGPGTRLLVL.

V usage is TRBV24-1 and J usage is TRBJ2-2; D is ambiguous. The V gene's germline CDR1 is KGHDR and CDR2 SFDVKD. The CDR3 extends over 14 amino acids. V lost 3 bases and J 6 bases, leaving 10 bases between the germline ends. In DNA form, the CDR3 reads TGTGCCACCAGTGATAGTCTAGGAGCCGGGGAGCTGTTTTTT. This codes for CATSDSLGAGELFF.

This chain links TRBV27 with TRBJ1-4, with 7 bases aligning to TRBD1. CDR3 length: 16 residues. Germline values: CDR1 MNHEY, CDR2 SMNVEV (reference sequence). V trimming: 4 bases; J trimming: 6 bases; junction bases outside the gene matches: 11. CDR3 coding DNA: TGTGCCAGCAGTTCTAAGGGGGCATGGGTGGATGAAAAACTGTTTTTT. Protein sequence: CASSSKGAWVDEKLFF.

This clone was seen only once. This chain uses TRBV9 with TRBJ1-1, with TRBD1 as a possible D gene (5 bases). The germline V and J ends were trimmed by 0 bases and 5 bases, with 14 bases remaining between them. This CDR3 has 15 amino acids. Per the germline V gene, CDR1 is SGDLS and CDR2 is YYNGEE. The CDR3 DNA reads as TGTGCCAGCAGCGTAGTGGACAAGCGGGAGACTGAAGCTTTCTTT. As protein: CASSVVDKRETEAFF.

This clone was detected only once. This chain links TRBV6-1 with TRBJ1-2, with 8 bases aligning to TRBD1. CDR1 and CDR2 from the germline V gene are MNHNS and SASEGT. Germline trimming cut 10 bases from V and 5 bases from J; bases unmatched to any gene: 12. CDR3 length equals 14 residues. The CDR3 sequence is CAIHGQGRGYGYTF. The CDR3 DNA is TGTGCCATACATGGACAGGGACGGGGGTATGGCTACACCTTC.